The sequence of this TCR beta chain was determined in a study of early T cells in non-severe SARS-CoV-2 infection. Study in general: Sequencing input comprised bulk RNA from unsorted whole blood; chain pairing was not available.

CDR3 length equals 14 residues. Trimming took 5 bases from V and 7 from J, leaving 15 bases between them. From germline, CDR1 is SGHAT and CDR2 FQNNGV. Overall study results and limits: VDJdb-based annotation leaned toward anti-spike CD8 responses and missed private and CD4 specificities.

A remark on this clonotype: What it binds is not known.

Each single cDNA molecule received a unique molecular identifier. In TCRdb, the 5' RACE reads were re-called with MiXCR into one record per CDR3 protein. Among tens of thousands of distinct CDR3 sequences listed, 4.7% were seen once. The sequence was collected from an adult who was a healthcare worker with PCR-confirmed SARS-CoV-2 infection or an uninfected control (not recorded which). V gene TRBV11-2 combines with J gene TRBJ2-1; TRBD1 is a possible D gene (6 bases). The sequencing input was whole blood. The DNA for the CDR3 is TGTGCCAGCAGCCCCCAAGACAGGAGAAATGAGCAGTTCTTC. Its translation: CASSPQDRRNEQFF.